Given below is one TCR beta chain in context. Its antigen target is currently unknown. No much larger clone is present one base from it, and per-base qualities are unavailable. At diagnosis, peripheral blood, uninvolved tumor-adjacent lung and tumor were collected and stored as a combination of fresh-frozen and FFPE material. For TCR repertoire profiling, blood samples were analyzed as peripheral blood mononuclear cells. TCR beta CDR3 regions were sequenced from DNA using the immunoSEQ Assay. The original pipeline was this. T cell density was computed as TCR beta template counts normalized to usable DNA estimated by amplifying housekeeping genes. Using the preseqR package, richness was estimated by extrapolating to 120,000 templates for tissue samples and 400,000 templates for PBMC samples. Clonality was defined by subtracting Pielou's evenness from one. Tissue-enriched TCRs were identified through differential abundance testing performed on productive amino-acid clonotypes, with a minimum total count of 5 and an alpha of 0.1. Repertoire overlap between compartments was quantified with the Jaccard Index and Morisita Overlap Index. TCR beta CDR3s were clustered by GLIPH together with public tetramer-defined viral CDR3s, and at least three viral sequences plus V-gene enrichment were required for viral motifs. This immuneACCESS table, as held by TCRdb, lists in-frame sequences with V and J called but not all clones. Of the missing ones, under half trace to an unresolved V gene in checked studies; the others have no known cause. That table furnishes V, J and clone size, whereas the DNA furnished D and trimming. The sample table holds about 40,000 clones, of which 91% were seen once. Of the sample, more than 9% falls within the top ten clones.

This sample was included in a study of T cells in localized non-small cell lung cancer (dated by TCRdb to about 2020). For the study in its entirety: Comparing tumors with uninvolved tumor-adjacent lungs, the study looked at the T cell repertoires of hundreds of patients with early-stage NSCLC. The cohort was made up of around 250 treatment-naive NSCLC patients whose localized lung tumors had been resected. NSCLC patients had a mean age of roughly 69 years, and 129 were male and some 98 female.

Inclusive of the bounding cysteine and phenylalanine, the CDR3 is 14 residues long. The DNA shown is the 42-base CDR3, in frame from base 1. The V end loses 4 bases and the J end loses 4 bases, and a stretch of 13 bases separates them. In the germline V gene, CDR1 corresponds to MNHNS and CDR2 to SASEGT. The full study reports these points: A median of around 57 of the top 100 tumor clones were detected in paired uninvolved adjacent lung, and around 30 of these tumor clones were also found among the top 100 clones of the paired uninvolved adjacent lung. Longer overall survival was associated with higher T cell density in blood, whereas shorter survival was associated with higher clonality in adjacent lung. Because of the exploratory design, TCR variables were selected using unadjusted p-values without false-discovery rate correction. The highest T cell clonality was observed in uninvolved tumor-adjacent lung, where clonality exceeded that of tumor, suggesting that antigenic responses were more focused in uninvolved tumor-adjacent lung. Because multi-region tumor sequencing was not done, intratumor heterogeneity could not be ruled out.

Sequenced material: PBMCs, taken before any cancer treatment. The receptor's source is a woman aged 35 to 70 with stage II lung adenocarcinoma. Recombination joined TRBV6-1 with TRBJ2-5; the D call is possibly TRBD1 or TRBD2, each sharing 5 bases. The CDR3 sequence is CASSGLAGGETQYF. The DNA is TGTGCCAGCAGTGGCTTAGCTGGGGGAGAGACCCAGTACTTC.